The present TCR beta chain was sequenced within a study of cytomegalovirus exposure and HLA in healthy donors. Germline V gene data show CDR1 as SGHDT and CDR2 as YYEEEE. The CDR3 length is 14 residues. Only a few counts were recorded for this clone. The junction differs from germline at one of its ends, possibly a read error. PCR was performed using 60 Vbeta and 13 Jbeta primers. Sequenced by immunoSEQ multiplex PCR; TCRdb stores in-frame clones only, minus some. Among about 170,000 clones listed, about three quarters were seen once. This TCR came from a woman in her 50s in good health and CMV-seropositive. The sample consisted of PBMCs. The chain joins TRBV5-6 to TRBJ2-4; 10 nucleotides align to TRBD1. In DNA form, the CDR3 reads TGTGCCAGCAGCTCCCGGGACAGGGGAAACAGTCAGTACTTC. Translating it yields CASSSRDRGNSQYF.